This TCR beta chain derives from a study of identical twins. This CDR3 region has 15 residues. The germline CDR1 and CDR2 sequences are SGHRS and YFSETQ. V was clipped by 3 bases and J by 6 bases; unmatched bases: 6. All donors were healthy, and all were Caucasian. TCRdb reprocessed the 5' RACE reads with MiXCR, giving one entry per CDR3 protein. The table records roughly 690,000 distinct CDR3 sequences, 5.5% to 7.5% of them present only once. The chain joins TRBV5-1 to TRBJ2-2; 9 bases line up with TRBD1. This receptor was obtained from a man between 18 and 35 years old in good health. The material sequenced was naive T cells sorted from blood. In DNA, the CDR3 is TGCGCCAGCAGCTCGACAGGGGGGTATGCCGGGGAGCTGTTTTTT. Translated, it gives CASSSTGGYAGELFF.